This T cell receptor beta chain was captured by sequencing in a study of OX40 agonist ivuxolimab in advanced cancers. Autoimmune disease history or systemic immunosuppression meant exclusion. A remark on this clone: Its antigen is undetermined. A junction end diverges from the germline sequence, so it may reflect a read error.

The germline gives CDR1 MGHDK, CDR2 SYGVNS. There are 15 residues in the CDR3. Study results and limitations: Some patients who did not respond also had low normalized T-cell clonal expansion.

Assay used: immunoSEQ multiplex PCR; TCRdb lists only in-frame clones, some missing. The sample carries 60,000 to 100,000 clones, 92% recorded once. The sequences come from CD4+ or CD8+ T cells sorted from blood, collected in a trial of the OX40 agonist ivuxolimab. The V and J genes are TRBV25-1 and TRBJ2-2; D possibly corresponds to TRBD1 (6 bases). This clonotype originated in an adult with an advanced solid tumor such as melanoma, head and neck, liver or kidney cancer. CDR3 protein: CRTVVGLANTGELFF. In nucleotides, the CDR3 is TGCCGGACAGTAGTTGGACTGGCAAACACCGGGGAGCTGTTTTTT.